The 18 T cell receptor beta chains presented below share a single source sample, sequenced in a study of blood T cell repertoires in COVID-19. Profiling relied on immunoSEQ multiplex PCR, and the TCRdb table lists in-frame clones only, not all of them. This table holds 310,000 or so clones, more than 70% found once. The specimen was peripheral blood. All receptors come from a woman in her twenties or thirties with COVID-19, enrolled during active disease.

The chain has TRBV21-1 and TRBJ2-3; the table's D gene call, TRBD2, was not cross checked with the DNA. TRBV21-1 is annotated as a pseudogene. This CDR3 region has 17 residues. The CDR3 loop is CASPRGVAGPSTDTQYF. For the CDR3, the DNA is TGTGCCAGCCCGAGGGGGGTAGCGGGACCAAGCACAGATACGCAGTATTTT.

This clone was seen only once. V is TRBV9 and J is TRBJ2-3; D not resolved. Germline CDR1 and CDR2: SGDLS and YYNGEE. The CDR3 has 15 amino acids. V dropped 0 bases and J dropped 2 bases, with 10 bases sitting between them. In nucleotides, the CDR3 is TGTGCCAGCAGCGTAGTTGAGGTATCCACAGATACGCAGTATTTT. Amino acids: CASSVVEVSTDTQYF.

CDR3 in DNA: TGCGCCAGCAGCCTCACCGGGGGGGGAGGAGAGCAGTACTTC. Its protein product is CASSLTGGGGEQYF. V is TRBV4-1 and J is TRBJ2-7; 8 bases line up with TRBD2. This CDR3 spans 14 amino acids. The ends lost 4 bases at V and 7 bases at J; junction bases unmatched: 9. Germline loops: CDR1 MGHRA, CDR2 YSYEKL.

On this clone: A much more abundant neighbour one base away suggests this may be a read error. The chain joins TRBV28 to TRBJ2-3; 11 bases agree with TRBD2. The germline V gene encodes CDR1 MDHEN and CDR2 SYDVKM. This CDR3 has 15 amino acids. Trimming cost V 6 bases and J 0 bases; bases outside gene matches: 2. The CDR3 reads CASSRTSGSTDTQYF. The CDR3 nucleotides read TGTGCCAGCAGCAGGACTAGCGGGAGCACAGATACGCAGTATTTT.

With regard to this clone: Germline and junction disagree at one end, which may indicate a read error. Other nucleotide sequences in the sample specify the same CDR3. The rearrangement uses TRBV4-1 and TRBJ2-7; D gene ambiguous. Germline CDR1 is MGHRA and CDR2 is YSYEKL. CDR3 length: 13 amino acids. The CDR3 DNA is TGTGCCAGCAGCTCATCGTGGCCCTACGAGCAGTACTTC. This sequence encodes CASSSSWPYEQYF.

V is TRBV7-9 and J is TRBJ1-3; D remains ambiguous. The CDR3 extends over 15 amino acids. Germline assignment: CDR1 SEHNR and CDR2 FQNEAQ (reference sequence). V gave up 1 base and J gave up 0 bases, with 7 bases separating them. The CDR3 reads CASSLDGSSGNTIYF. Here the CDR3 DNA reads TGTGCCAGCAGCTTAGACGGGAGCTCTGGAAACACCATATATTTT.

This clone was seen just once. The chain joins TRBV20-1 to TRBJ2-5; the D gene is possibly TRBD2 (5 bases). CDR3 length: 11 amino acids. Trimming pared 6 bases from V and 5 bases from J, leaving 10 bases between. Per germline, CDR1 DFQATT and CDR2 SNEGSKA (reference sequence). CDR3 amino acids: CSALSGETQYF. In DNA form, the CDR3 reads TGCAGTGCCCTGTCGGGGGAGACCCAGTACTTC.

This rearrangement joins TRBV6-5 to TRBJ2-1; 9 positions match TRBD1. V gave up 6 bases and J gave up 4 bases; unmatched junction bases: 7. This CDR3 spans 15 amino acids. Germline CDR1 reads MNHEY; CDR2 reads SVGAGI. CDR3 residues: CASSPTGGVYNEQFF. CDR3 coding DNA: TGTGCCAGCAGCCCGACAGGGGGGGTGTACAATGAGCAGTTCTTC.

The rearrangement links TRBV30 to TRBJ1-3; no firm D call. Trimming took off 2 bases at V and 0 bases at J, with 17 bases between the two ends. CDR1 is GTSNPN and CDR2 is SVGIG in the germline V gene (reference sequence). The CDR3 covers 17 residues. The CDR3 loop is CAWSLQRSILSGNTIYF. CDR3 DNA sequence: TGTGCCTGGAGTCTCCAGCGCTCTATCCTCTCTGGAAACACCATATATTTT.

CDR3 residues: CASSVSQDRTIYF. The CDR3 DNA is TGTGCCAGCAGCGTATCACAGGACCGCACCATATATTTT. The rearrangement links TRBV9 to TRBJ1-3; D is perhaps TRBD1 (5 bases). V lost 1 base and J 9 bases, leaving 11 bases between the germline ends. CDR3 length: 13 residues. Germline V gene lookup returns CDR1 SGDLS and CDR2 YYNGEE. Full variable domain (outside the CDR3, taken from reference TRBV9 and TRBJ1-3): DSGVTQTPKHLITATGQRVTLRCSPRSGDLSVYWYQQSLDQGLQFLIQYYNGEERAKGNILERFSAQQFPDLHSELNLSSLELGDSALYFCASSVSQDRTIYFGEGSWLTVV.

The chain combines TRBV9 with TRBJ1-2; D unresolved. The CDR3 covers 15 residues. Germline V gene sequence: CDR1 SGDLS, CDR2 YYNGEE. Trimming took 1 base from V and 2 from J, leaving 12 bases between them. This CDR3 reads CASSVSPRGNYGYTF. The CDR3 DNA reads as TGTGCCAGCAGCGTAAGCCCGCGGGGAAACTATGGCTACACCTTC.

This clone was recorded a few times. The same CDR3 is also encoded by other DNA sequences in this sample. The J gene is TRBJ1-5, the V gene TRBV28; maybe TRBD1 (6 bases). CDR1 and CDR2 from the germline V gene are MDHEN and SYDVKM. V was trimmed by 6 bases and J by 6 bases, leaving 12 bases between them. This CDR3 contains 13 residues. The CDR3 DNA sequence: TGTGCCAGCAGCCCGACAGGATCTCAGCCCCAGCATTTT. Translating it yields CASSPTGSQPQHF.

The chain carries TRBV2 and TRBJ1-5; D perhaps matches TRBD1 (6 bases). Germline-derived CDR1 and CDR2 are SNHLY and FYNNEI. This CDR3 is built from 16 residues. Trimming shortened V by 7 bases and J by 7 bases, and 23 bases separated the two germline ends. The DNA of the CDR3 is TGTGCCAGCAAGGGGGAGACTACGAGGGCAAACCAGCCCCAGCATTTT. It translates to CASKGETTRANQPQHF.

The chain employs TRBV5-1 and TRBJ1-3; D may be TRBD1 (5 bases). The CDR3 totals 16 residues. Trimming stripped 0 bases from V and 4 bases from J, with 14 bases between. Germline lookup yields CDR1 SGHRS and CDR2 YFSETQ. The CDR3 protein is CASSLAGGVVGNTIYF. The CDR3 DNA reads as TGCGCCAGCAGCTTGGCCGGGGGTGTAGTAGGAAACACCATATATTTT.

This chain joins TRBV2 and TRBJ1-4; TRBD1 aligns across 7 bases. The germline gives CDR1 SNHLY, CDR2 FYNNEI. V was clipped by 6 bases and J by 11 bases; unmatched bases: 6. The CDR3 loop spans 12 amino acids. CDR3 sequence (DNA): TGTGCCAGCAGAGTAGGACAGGCGAAACTGTTTTTT. Amino acid sequence: CASRVGQAKLFF. The variable domain in full, completed from reference TRBV2 and TRBJ1-4, reads EPEVTQTPSHQVTQMGQEVILRCVPISNHLYFYWYRQILGQKVEFLVSFYNNEISEKSEIFDDQFSVERPDGSNFTLKIRSTKLEDSAMYFCASRVGQAKLFFGSGTQLSVL.

The sample holds a few counts of this clone. This chain links TRBV18 with TRBJ1-1; maybe TRBD1 (6 bases). CDR1 is KGHSH and CDR2 is LQKENI in the germline V gene. The CDR3 sequence is 14 residues long. V lost 3 bases and J lost 7, with 15 bases in between. The CDR3 DNA follows: TGTGCCAGCTCACCGATCACAGGGAAGGATGAAGCTTTCTTT. Its translation: CASSPITGKDEAFF.

This clone was seen just once. This rearrangement joins TRBV6-4 to TRBJ2-7, with TRBD1 identical over 10 bases. Germline V gene lookup returns CDR1 MRHNA and CDR2 SNTAGT. This CDR3 is built from 13 residues. The junction had 3 bases not matched to a gene; V was cut back by 5 bases and J by 5 bases. Here the CDR3 reads CASSSGQGNEQYF. In DNA form, the CDR3 reads TGTGCCAGCAGTTCGGGACAGGGGAACGAGCAGTACTTC.

Turning to this clone: One end of the junction varies from germline; a read error may be responsible. CDR3 in amino acids: CASSEIAGLGYEQYF. The CDR3 DNA is TGTGCTAGCAGCGAGATAGCGGGACTCGGCTACGAGCAGTACTTC. The chain combines TRBV7-7 with TRBJ2-7; 8 nucleotides agree with TRBD2. Per the germline V gene, CDR1 is SSHAT and CDR2 is FNYEAQ (reference sequence). CDR3 length equals 15 residues.